This TCR beta chain derives from a study of blood T cell repertoires in COVID-19. Study as a whole: Whether acute or convalescent, the COVID-19 samples came from the United States, Italy and Spain. T cells, B-cell-depleted T cells, or PBMCs supplied cDNA or gDNA.

Per the study methods: Reference gene primer amplification in the assay estimated nucleated cell counts. Assay used: immunoSEQ multiplex PCR; TCRdb lists only in-frame clones, some missing. V and J calls and clone size are copied from that table; D and trimming were computed from the DNA. Seen here are around 140,000 clones, roughly 84% observed once, and the top ten hold more than 8.5%. The CDR3 consists of 15 residues. Trimming took off 1 base at V and 6 bases at J, with 15 bases between the two ends. From germline, CDR1 is SGHTA and CDR2 FQGNSA. This TCR was sampled from a man aged 60 to 69 with active or convalescent COVID-19. Sequencing used peripheral blood. V and J are TRBV7-2 and TRBJ1-2; D possibly corresponds to TRBD1 (6 bases). CDR3 protein: CASSLVAREGDGYTF. The CDR3 DNA follows: TGTGCCAGCAGCTTAGTCGCCAGGGAGGGGGATGGCTACACCTTC. Variable domain in full (rest from reference TRBV7-2 and TRBJ1-2): GAGVSQSPSNKVTEKGKDVELRCDPISGHTALYWYRQSLGQGLEFLIYFQGNSAPDKSGLPSDRFSAERTGGSVSTLTIQRTQQEDSAVYLCASSLVAREGDGYTFGSGTRLTVV.